This T cell receptor (beta chain) was profiled in a study of blood T cell repertoires in COVID-19. Germline V lookup: CDR1 MNHEY, CDR2 SMNVEV (reference sequence). The germline V and J ends were trimmed by 6 bases and 0 bases, with 15 bases remaining between them. The CDR3 covers 16 residues. Sequencing used immunoSEQ multiplex PCR; TCRdb keeps in-frame clones, though not all of them. The table has over 250,000 clones, 75% to 90% seen once. The sample was PBMCs or T cells enriched from blood (not recorded which). The chain employs TRBV27 and TRBJ1-5, with a tentative D call TRBD1 (5 bases). This clonotype was obtained from a man aged 40-55 years who had recovered from COVID-19. The CDR3 sequence is CASRESGGNSNQPQHF. In nucleotides, the CDR3 is TGTGCCAGCAGAGAGTCCGGGGGTAATAGCAATCAGCCCCAGCATTTT.